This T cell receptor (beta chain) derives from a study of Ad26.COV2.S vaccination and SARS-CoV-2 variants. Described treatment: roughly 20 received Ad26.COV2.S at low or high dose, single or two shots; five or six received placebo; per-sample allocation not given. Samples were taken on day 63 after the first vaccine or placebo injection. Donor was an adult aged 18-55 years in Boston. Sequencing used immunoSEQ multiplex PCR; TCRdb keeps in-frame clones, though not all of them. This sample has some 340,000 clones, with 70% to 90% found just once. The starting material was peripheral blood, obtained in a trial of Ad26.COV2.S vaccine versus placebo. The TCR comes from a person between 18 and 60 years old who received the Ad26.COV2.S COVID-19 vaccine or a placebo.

The CDR3: CASSPASRDRGCLSSGNTIYF. The CDR3 DNA sequence: TGCGCCAGCAGTCCCGCTAGTCGGGACAGGGGATGCCTCAGCTCTGGAAACACCATATATTTT. The V call is TRBV23-1, the J call TRBJ1-3, with 10 bases aligning to TRBD1. TRBV23-1 is reported as an ORF; its role is uncertain. This CDR3 region has 21 residues. J gave up 0 bases and V 4 bases, and 18 bases lay outside the gene matches.